This passage covers 31 T cell receptor beta chains from one sample sequenced in a study of T cell responses to AZD1222 COVID-19 vaccine. Here immunoSEQ multiplex PCR was the method, and the copy in TCRdb shows in-frame clones only, minus some. The sample carries 90,000 to 120,000 clones, roughly nine tenths recorded once. Sequenced here: peripheral blood, sampled on day 0 of AZD1222 vaccination. Receptors were obtained from an adult in good health.

The chain couples TRBV12-3 or TRBV12-4 to TRBJ2-7, with D perhaps matching TRBD1 (6 bases). CDR3 length equals 12 residues. V was cut by 5 bases and J by 2 bases, with 7 bases left in between. The CDR3 reads CASSRQAYEQYF. In nucleotides, the CDR3 is TGTGCCAGCAGTAGACAGGCCTACGAGCAGTACTTC.

The rearrangement joins TRBV9 to TRBJ1-1; tentative D call: TRBD1 (5 bases). The germline V and J ends were trimmed by 0 bases and 3 bases, with 12 bases remaining between them. Germline V gene data show CDR1 as SGDLS and CDR2 as YYNGEE. This CDR3 has 15 residues. As DNA, the CDR3 is TGTGCCAGCAGCGTAGGATCTCGGGGGTACACTGAAGCTTTCTTT. Residues: CASSVGSRGYTEAFF.

The CDR3 DNA reads TGCAGTGCTAGGCATGGGGAGACCCAGTACTTC. Amino acids: CSARHGETQYF. The chain combines TRBV20-1 with TRBJ2-5; D gene ambiguous. The CDR3 is 11 amino acids. Germline CDR1 and CDR2: DFQATT and SNEGSKA (reference sequence). Between the trimmed V and J ends, which lost 3 bases and 5 bases, there was a span of 7 bases.

The CDR3 sequence: CATSRFGTASGNTIYF. The CDR3, as DNA: TGTGCCACCAGCAGATTTGGGACAGCTTCTGGAAACACCATATATTTT. The V gene is TRBV15, the J gene TRBJ1-3; 7 positions match TRBD1. The ends lost 2 bases at V and 1 base at J; junction bases unmatched: 5. This CDR3 contains 16 residues. Germline V gives CDR1 LNHNV, CDR2 YYDKDF (reference sequence).

The chain employs TRBV5-1 and TRBJ1-4; D remains unclear. The CDR3 loop spans 14 amino acids. Trimming took 0 bases from V and 4 from J, leaving 7 bases between them. CDR1 SGHRS and CDR2 YFSETQ come from the germline V gene. The CDR3 loop is CASSLVYDNEKLFF. For the CDR3, the DNA is TGCGCCAGCAGCTTGGTATACGATAATGAAAAACTGTTTTTT. Full variable domain (remainder filled in from reference TRBV5-1 and TRBJ1-4): KAGVTQTPRYLIKTRGQQVTLSCSPISGHRSVSWYQQTPGQGLQFLFEYFSETQRNKGNFPGRFSGRQFSNSRSEMNVSTLELGDSALYLCASSLVYDNEKLFFGSGTQLSVL.

This rearrangement joins TRBV19 to TRBJ2-1; D is unclear. The CDR3 is 13 amino acids. From germline, CDR1 is LNHDA and CDR2 SQIVND (reference sequence). The V gene lost 5 bases and the J gene lost 4 bases, with 9 bases spanning the gap. As DNA, the CDR3 is TGTGCCAGTAGTCGGTCGGTATACAATGAGCAGTTCTTC. This codes for CASSRSVYNEQFF.

The chain employs TRBV5-6 and TRBJ1-1; D is unclear. The V and J ends lost 2 bases and 1 base respectively, with 9 bases between them. CDR1 is SGHDT, CDR2 YYEEEE, per germline. This CDR3 is built from 14 residues. Here the CDR3 DNA reads TGTGCCAGCAGCTTCTCAGGCAAGAACACTGAAGCTTTCTTT. This translates into CASSFSGKNTEAFF.

This clone was recorded only once. This sequence joins TRBV19 and TRBJ2-7; D is uncertain. The CDR3 extends over 13 amino acids. V shed 1 base and J shed 7 bases, with 11 bases lying between them. CDR1 LNHDA and CDR2 SQIVND come from the germline V gene (reference sequence). The CDR3 sequence: CASSIASEVEQYF. CDR3 coding DNA: TGTGCCAGTAGTATAGCCTCAGAGGTAGAGCAGTACTTC. The complete variable domain, with remaining parts taken from reference TRBV19 and TRBJ2-7, reads DGGITQSPKYLFRKEGQNVTLSCEQNLNHDAMYWYRQDPGQGLRLIYYSQIVNDFQKGDIAEGYSVSREKKESFPLTVTSAQKNPTAFYLCASSIASEVEQYFGPGTRLTVT.

V is TRBV5-4 and J is TRBJ2-3; possible D gene TRBD1, 6 bases. V was trimmed by 0 bases and J by 3 bases, leaving 20 bases between them. The CDR3 length is 18 residues. The germline gives CDR1 SGHNT, CDR2 YYREEE (reference sequence). CDR3: CASSLGGPSGAGTDTQYF. CDR3 bases: TGTGCCAGCAGCTTGGGGGGCCCTTCAGGGGCCGGGACAGATACGCAGTATTTT.

V and J are TRBV7-3 and TRBJ2-7, with D perhaps matching TRBD1 or TRBD2 (5 bases each). The CDR3 loop spans 14 amino acids. Trimming pared 1 base from V and 3 bases from J, leaving 10 bases between. Germline values: CDR1 SGHTA, CDR2 FQGTGA. CDR3 DNA: TGTGCCAGCAGCTTAAGTGGGGGTGACTACGAGCAGTACTTC. Translated: CASSLSGGDYEQYF.

The V gene is TRBV3-1 (or the pseudogene TRBV3-2), the J gene TRBJ1-1, with D perhaps matching TRBD1 (6 bases). The CDR3 loop spans 15 amino acids. Trimming left V 4 bases short and J 4 bases short, with 16 bases between. Germline-derived CDR1 and CDR2 are LGHDT and YNNKEL (reference sequence). Here the CDR3 DNA reads TGTGCCAGCAGCCCCTCGTTAGGGGGTCGCACTGAAGCTTTCTTT. It yields the protein CASSPSLGGRTEAFF.

This clone was detected a few times. The chain joins TRBV7-9 to TRBJ1-3; D is unresolved. The germline CDR1 and CDR2 sequences are SEHNR and FQNEAQ (reference sequence). The CDR3 length is 16 residues. V dropped 5 bases and J dropped 4 bases, with 18 bases sitting between them. This CDR3 reads CASSASQAVIGNTIYF. CDR3 DNA: TGTGCCAGCAGCGCAAGTCAGGCGGTAATAGGAAACACCATATATTTT. Complete variable domain (other parts from reference TRBV7-9 and TRBJ1-3): DTGVSQNPRHKITKRGQNVTFRCDPISEHNRLYWYRQTLGQGPEFLTYFQNEAQLEKSRLLSDRFSAERPKGSFSTLEIQRTEQGDSAMYLCASSASQAVIGNTIYFGEGSWLTVV.

The chain joins TRBV6-5 to TRBJ1-5; D unresolved. The CDR3 is 15 residues long. The germline V gene has CDR1 MNHEY and CDR2 SVGAGI. Between the trimmed V and J ends, which lost 6 bases and 2 bases, there was a span of 14 bases. CDR3 coding DNA: TGTGCCAGCAGCCTTACGACGGAGGGCAATCAGCCCCAGCATTTT. As protein: CASSLTTEGNQPQHF.

This chain uses TRBV19 with TRBJ1-6; D uncertain. V lost 1 base and J 7 bases, leaving 11 bases between the germline ends. The germline gives CDR1 LNHDA, CDR2 SQIVND (reference sequence). The CDR3 extends over 15 amino acids. CDR3 sequence reads: CASSIVARLNSPLHF. The DNA for the CDR3 is TGTGCCAGTAGTATAGTCGCCAGGCTGAATTCACCCCTCCACTTT.

The gene calls are TRBV28 and TRBJ1-5; D is possibly TRBD1 (5 bases). Trimming stripped 6 bases from V and 7 bases from J, with 16 bases between. Germline-derived CDR1 and CDR2 are MDHEN and SYDVKM. CDR3 length: 14 residues. The CDR3 reads CASSSRWGEQPQHF. CDR3 DNA sequence: TGTGCCAGCAGCTCCAGGTGGGGGGAACAGCCCCAGCATTTT.

The CDR3 DNA reads TGTGCCAGCAGCTTCGCCCCCGCGGAGACCCAGTACTTC. Amino acids: CASSFAPAETQYF. The genes are TRBV7-3 and TRBJ2-5; D gene ambiguous. The CDR3 spans 13 residues. With 3 bases removed from V and 5 bases from J, the gap between germline ends came to 10 bases. The V gene's germline CDR1 is SGHTA and CDR2 FQGTGA.

The chain has TRBV4-1 and TRBJ2-7; D may be TRBD1 or TRBD2 (5 bases each). Germline CDR1 reads MGHRA; CDR2 reads YSYEKL. The CDR3 loop spans 14 amino acids. V was cut by 5 bases and J by 2 bases, with 13 bases left in between. Here the CDR3 DNA reads TGCGCCAGCAGCGTATCCGGGACGCCCTACGAGCAGTACTTC. The encoded protein is CASSVSGTPYEQYF.

The chain couples TRBV7-2 to TRBJ2-7; D is unresolved. The germline gives CDR1 SGHTA, CDR2 FQGNSA. The ends were cut back, 4 bases at V and 3 bases at J, with 10 bases in the middle. The CDR3 length is 13 residues. CDR3 DNA sequence: TGTGCCAGCAGCTCGACCGATTTCTACGAGCAGTACTTC. Its protein is CASSSTDFYEQYF.

This clone was counted once. The V gene is TRBV10-3, the J gene TRBJ2-1; maybe TRBD1 (5 bases). This CDR3 is built from 15 residues. The germline V and J ends were trimmed by 0 bases and 8 bases, with 14 bases remaining between them. Germline V lookup: CDR1 ENHRY, CDR2 SYGVKD. CDR3 nucleotides: TGTGCCATCAGTGAGTCGAATTCAGGGTTGTATGAGCAGTTCTTC. It specifies CAISESNSGLYEQFF.

This clone was seen only once. The chain combines TRBV4-1 with TRBJ2-2; TRBD2 matches at 7 bases. The junction had 8 bases not matched to a gene; V was cut back by 0 bases and J by 4 bases. The germline V gene has CDR1 MGHRA and CDR2 YSYEKL. This CDR3 spans 17 amino acids. CDR3 sequence reads: CASSQDLGGGFTGELFF. CDR3 sequence (DNA): TGCGCCAGCAGCCAAGATTTGGGGGGAGGGTTCACCGGGGAGCTGTTTTTT.

This chain uses TRBV9 with TRBJ2-1; D might be TRBD2 (6 bases). Germline CDR1 and CDR2: SGDLS and YYNGEE. CDR3 size: 14 residues. V was clipped by 4 bases and J by 8 bases, with 16 bases between them. CDR3 in DNA: TGTGCCAGCAGCCCCCCAGGACTATTCGATGAGCAGTTCTTC. This sequence encodes CASSPPGLFDEQFF.

This CDR3 is CASSPPSSYEQYF. The DNA of the CDR3 is TGTGCCAGCTCACCACCGAGCTCCTACGAGCAGTACTTC. This sequence joins TRBV18 and TRBJ2-7; D is unclear. Germline assignment: CDR1 KGHSH and CDR2 LQKENI. V was shortened by 0 bases and J by 0 bases, with 3 bases between the two germline ends. This CDR3 spans 13 amino acids.

V usage is TRBV18 and J usage is TRBJ1-1; a possible D gene is TRBD1 (5 bases). Germline V gene data show CDR1 as KGHSH and CDR2 as LQKENI. Deletions cut 7 bases from V and 7 bases from J, with 13 bases between. The CDR3 is made up of 12 amino acids. CDR3 amino acids: CASLRGPNEAFF. CDR3 nucleotides: TGTGCCAGCTTAAGGGGACCAAATGAAGCTTTCTTT.

The V gene is TRBV11-3, the J gene TRBJ1-1; D may be TRBD1 (6 bases). CDR3 size: 13 residues. CDR1 is SGHNT, CDR2 YENEEA, per germline. Trimming removed 5 bases from V and 1 base from J, with 8 bases in between. The CDR3 nucleotides are TGTGCCAGCAGCCGGGGACAGAACACTGAAGCTTTCTTT. This sequence encodes CASSRGQNTEAFF.

The chain recombines TRBV7-6 with TRBJ2-7; 8 bases align to TRBD1. The CDR3 loop spans 17 amino acids. J lost 3 bases, V lost 5 bases, and 15 bases had no gene match. CDR1 is SGHVS and CDR2 is FNYEAQ in the germline V gene. CDR3 region: CASSATYRTGRSYEQYF. The CDR3 region has the DNA TGTGCCAGCAGCGCGACCTATAGGACAGGGAGAAGCTACGAGCAGTACTTC. The whole variable domain, remainder taken from reference TRBV7-6 and TRBJ2-7, is GAGVSQSPRYKVTKRGQDVALRCDPISGHVSLYWYRQALGQGPEFLTYFNYEAQQDKSGLPNDRFSAERPEGSISTLTIQRTEQRDSAMYRCASSATYRTGRSYEQYFGPGTRLTVT.

This chain joins TRBV4-2 and TRBJ2-3, with TRBD2 identical over 9 bases. The germline V gene has CDR1 LGHNA and CDR2 YNFKEQ. The CDR3 spans 17 residues. V gave up 1 base and J gave up 2 bases; unmatched junction bases: 7. CDR3 loop: CASSQGGLASFTDTQYF. In DNA, the CDR3 is TGTGCCAGCAGCCAAGGAGGACTAGCGAGTTTCACAGATACGCAGTATTTT.

J is TRBJ2-1 and V is TRBV29-1; no clear D gene. This CDR3 has 13 residues. Looked up from germline, CDR1 is SQVTM and CDR2 is ANQGSEA. The V end was cut by 1 base, the J end by 3 bases, with 7 bases between. The chain's CDR3 is CSVEAANYNEQFF. In DNA form, the CDR3 reads TGCAGCGTTGAAGCGGCTAACTACAATGAGCAGTTCTTC.

Comment on this clone: The junction departs from germline at one end; a sequencing error may be responsible. Here the CDR3 reads CASSQVSTSGGFKDF. The CDR3 coding sequence is TGTGCCAGCAGCCAAGTTTCTACTAGCGGGGGGTTCAAGGATTTT. The chain is built from TRBV3-1 (or the pseudogene TRBV3-2) and TRBJ2-3, with 12 bases aligning to TRBD2. Per the germline V gene, CDR1 is LGHDT and CDR2 is YNNKEL (reference sequence). CDR3 size: 15 residues.

The rearrangement uses TRBV4-1 and TRBJ2-1, with D tentatively TRBD1 (8 bases). V lost 3 bases and J 2 bases, leaving 17 bases between the germline ends. Germline CDR1 is MGHRA and CDR2 is YSYEKL. The CDR3 consists of 17 residues. The CDR3 sequence is CASSHIIQGGTYNEQFF. DNA of the CDR3: TGCGCCAGCAGCCACATTATACAGGGGGGGACCTACAATGAGCAGTTCTTC.

This CDR3 reads CASSLEGPESANYGYTF. The CDR3, as DNA: TGCGCCAGCAGCTTGGAGGGACCCGAGTCAGCTAACTATGGCTACACCTTC. V and J are TRBV5-1 and TRBJ1-2; D possibly corresponds to TRBD1 (5 bases). The CDR3 is 17 amino acids. The germline V and J ends were trimmed by 0 bases and 0 bases, with 15 bases remaining between them. CDR1 and CDR2 from the germline V gene are SGHRS and YFSETQ.

The chain joins TRBV7-3 to TRBJ1-2; D is possibly TRBD1 (5 bases). Germline V gene sequence: CDR1 SGHTA, CDR2 FQGTGA. Deletions cut 2 bases from V and 7 bases from J, with 11 bases between. This CDR3 comprises 13 residues. The DNA of the CDR3 is TGTGCCAGCAGCTTAGGTCAGGGAGGTGGCTACACCTTC. Protein product: CASSLGQGGGYTF.